The source of this T cell receptor beta chain is a study of OX40 agonist ivuxolimab in advanced cancers. At the level of the study: The study gave patients intravenous ivuxolimab at 0.01 to 10 mg/kg every 2 weeks. Age averaged around 60 years (range roughly 20 to 90), and about 86% were male. Checkpoint inhibitors had been given previously to about 38% of patients.

Trimming shortened V by 4 bases and J by 0 bases, and 10 bases separated the two germline ends. CDR3 length equals 15 residues. CDR1 is SGHVS, CDR2 FQNEAQ, per germline. The table came from immunoSEQ multiplex PCR; TCRdb's copy has only in-frame clones and leaves some out. The sample includes around 69,000 clones, 80% to 90% seen only once; the top ten take about 4%. Samples of blood were obtained at baseline, on cycle 4 day 1, and on cycle 7 day 1. This sample comprised CD4+ or CD8+ T cells sorted from blood, obtained in a trial of the OX40 agonist ivuxolimab. The gene calls are TRBV7-8 and TRBJ1-3; D gene uncertain. This TCR came from an adult with an advanced solid tumor such as melanoma, head and neck, liver or kidney cancer. The DNA of the CDR3 is TGTGCCAGCAGCTCAGCACGGATCTCTGGAAACACCATATATTTT. Its translation is CASSSARISGNTIYF. The whole variable domain, remainder taken from reference TRBV7-8 and TRBJ1-3, is GAGVSQSPRYKVAKRGQDVALRCDPISGHVSLFWYQQALGQGPEFLTYFQNEAQLDKSGLPSDRFFAERPEGSVSTLKIQRTQQEDSAVYLCASSSARISGNTIYFGEGSWLTVV.